The present TCR beta chain was sequenced within a study of T cells in Graves' hyperthyroidism and ophthalmopathy. The overall study: Before treatment of any kind, peripheral blood was taken at initial diagnosis. Regarding the study as a whole: In blood, most of the thyroid clonotypes expanded above 0.001 were also present.

This clonotype has more than one count but fewer than ten. Its antigen is currently unknown. Losses at the gene ends were 1 base for V and 0 bases for J; bases not matched to a gene: 11. CDR3 length: 20 residues. CDR1 and CDR2 (germline): DFQATT, SNEGSKA (reference sequence). Amplification yielded TCR beta CDR3 regions, with RNA transcripts as the source. Carried out on the TCR CDR3, a first-round RT-PCR used the HTBI primer set. A single record per CDR3 protein comes from TCRdb applying MiXCR to the multiplex PCR reads. The sample yields about 720,000 distinct CDR3 sequences, around 19% seen once. Sequences were obtained from blood. This clonotype was obtained from a woman aged 45-60 years with Graves' hyperthyroidism that later progressed to Graves' ophthalmopathy. This chain joins TRBV20-1 and TRBJ2-2, with TRBD2 matching 13 bases. The CDR3 sequence is CSARVPPLLAGGANTGELFF. The CDR3 DNA reads as TGCAGTGCTAGAGTCCCTCCACTACTAGCGGGGGGGGCGAACACCGGGGAGCTGTTTTTT.